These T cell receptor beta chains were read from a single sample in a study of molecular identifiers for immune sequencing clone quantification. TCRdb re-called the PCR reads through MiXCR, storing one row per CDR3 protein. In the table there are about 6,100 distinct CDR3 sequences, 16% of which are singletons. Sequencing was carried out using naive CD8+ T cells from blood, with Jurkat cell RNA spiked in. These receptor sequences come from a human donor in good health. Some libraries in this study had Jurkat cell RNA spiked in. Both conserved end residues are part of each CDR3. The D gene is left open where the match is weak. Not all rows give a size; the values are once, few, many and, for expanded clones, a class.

CASSVSLSGAEAFF medium-sized TRBV9 NA
CSVDQMNTEAFF medium-sized TRBV29-1 NA
CSARNSQGWPQHF medium-sized TRBV20-1 NA
CSARALGAYEQYF medium-sized TRBV20-1 NA
CASSPEVGSGNTIYF NA TRBV27 NA
CASSLTGGYYNEQFF medium-sized TRBV7-2 TRBD2
CASSFHQGYAYGANVLTF medium-sized TRBV9 NA
CAGSNLGGAVDTRYF NA TRBV7-2 NA
CSVIAGEGEQYF medium-sized TRBV29-1 TRBD2
CASFSGNQPQHF medium-sized TRBV28 NA
CASEGEVRSEQFF medium-sized TRBV5-4 NA
CASSWGVGVEQYF NA TRBV27 NA
CSARVGYEQYF medium-sized TRBV20-1 NA
CANQGASNQPQHF NA TRBV6-6 TRBD1
CASSLSGFREPYEQYF NA TRBV27 NA
CASRSTLAGEDRETQYF medium-sized TRBV5-1 TRBD2
CASRQGSGYEQYF medium-sized TRBV7-2 NA
CASSLGVGGGTGELFF many TRBV27 NA
CASNLGQGMMWQYF medium-sized TRBV11-2 NA
CASGLAGVKLKDTQYF medium-sized TRBV13 TRBD2
CASSFSRSYEQYF many TRBV12-3/TRBV12-4 NA
CASSYGDRPVEQYF medium-sized TRBV7-9 TRBD1
CATSEHRGPHGTQYF medium-sized TRBV15 TRBD1
CASSMVAGASYEQYF medium-sized TRBV19 NA
CSARSGLAGTRTDTQYF medium-sized TRBV20-1 TRBD2
CASGDLAGYNEQFF once TRBV7-2 TRBD2
CASSQDRAGDPYNEQFF medium-sized TRBV4-3 TRBD2
CASSTRTGGITEAFF medium-sized TRBV27 TRBD1
CSVVPVAARYVQYF NA TRBV29-1 NA
CASSPGTGRDTQYF many TRBV5-3 NA
CASSLVAAGLADTGELFF many TRBV11-2 TRBD2
CASSQWTGNPGELFF medium-sized TRBV4-3 TRBD1
CASSLEPQGATNEKLFF medium-sized TRBV4-3 NA
CASSIDLPGSLNSEAFF medium-sized TRBV19 NA
CSARDIGLAGVEQYF medium-sized TRBV20-1 TRBD2
CASRRASHYEQYF NA TRBV28 NA
CAWSVDQITQYF medium-sized TRBV30 NA
CASRYGGGGKETQYF medium-sized TRBV5-1 TRBD2
CSAGQVANTGELFF NA TRBV29-1 TRBD1
CASSIFLAGITGANVLTF medium-sized TRBV19 TRBD2
CASSFQRMSYEQYF many TRBV5-6 NA
CSARDGPRWGSQGGYTF many TRBV20-1 NA
CASSYIRPGLEGIYEQYF medium-sized TRBV12-3/TRBV12-4 TRBD2
CASSVGGGVTEAFF medium-sized TRBV9 NA
CASSELEVAGSGPTDTQYF medium-sized TRBV6-1 TRBD2
CASSLGAEAFF NA TRBV27 NA
CASSLTSGIYNEQFF medium-sized TRBV5-8 TRBD2
CAIRRAAGTEAFF medium-sized TRBV27 NA
CSVEGTVSYNEQFF medium-sized TRBV29-1 NA
CATSSGTGTAVQETQYF few TRBV15 TRBD1
CASSLTAGDSQYF many TRBV28 TRBD2
CASSSGGQGHTGELFF medium-sized TRBV9 TRBD1
CASSLVVSDRALQPQHF medium-sized TRBV7-9 TRBD1
CASSPGTDYEQYF many TRBV7-9 NA
CSVVLQGNTEAFF medium-sized TRBV29-1 NA
CASSHSGTGSYEQYF medium-sized TRBV4-3 NA
CASTLGPGTDTQYF many TRBV2 NA